This T cell receptor (beta chain) was captured by sequencing in a study of blood T cell repertoires in COVID-19. Study as a whole: From T cells, B-cell-depleted T cells, or PBMCs came the material, which was cDNA or gDNA.

This clone was recorded once. The CDR3 is made up of 13 amino acids. CDR1 and CDR2 from the germline V gene are MNHEY and SMNVEV (reference sequence). V was trimmed by 7 bases and J by 6 bases, leaving 10 bases between them. In the original workflow: Researchers report that nucleated cell counts were estimated from reference gene primer amplification. Profiling relied on immunoSEQ multiplex PCR, and the TCRdb table lists in-frame clones only, not all of them. V, J and clone size were drawn from that table, and D and trimming were deduced from the DNA. The table records about 180,000 clones, 85% of them present only once. The Seattle patients, enrolled during active infection, were followed longitudinally.

Material for sequencing was peripheral blood. The sequence was collected from a woman aged 45-65 years with COVID-19, enrolled during active disease. The V gene is TRBV27, the J gene TRBJ1-6; D is uncertain. CDR3 nucleotides: TGTGCCAGCAATCCTGCCGGTAATTCACCCCTCCACTTT. Translated: CASNPAGNSPLHF.